This TCR beta chain was retrieved from a study of early T cells in non-severe SARS-CoV-2 infection. In TCRdb, the 5' RACE reads were re-called with MiXCR into one record per CDR3 protein. This sample carries roughly 10,000 distinct CDR3 sequences, about 4.9% of them seen once, and the ten largest clones take roughly 9.5%. The CDR3 runs to 15 residues. CDR1 is SGHTA and CDR2 is FQGNSA in the germline V gene. Trimming at V came to 5 bases and at J to 7 bases, leaving 11 bases not matched to a gene. This clonotype has a count of ten or more. Sequenced material: whole blood. The V call is TRBV7-2, the J call TRBJ2-7; TRBD2 aligns across 10 bases. The TCR was taken from an adult who was a healthcare worker with PCR-confirmed SARS-CoV-2 infection or an uninfected control (not recorded which). This chain's CDR3 is CASSLVLAGSREQYF. DNA of the CDR3: TGTGCCAGCAGCCTCGTACTAGCGGGGTCGAGGGAGCAGTACTTC.